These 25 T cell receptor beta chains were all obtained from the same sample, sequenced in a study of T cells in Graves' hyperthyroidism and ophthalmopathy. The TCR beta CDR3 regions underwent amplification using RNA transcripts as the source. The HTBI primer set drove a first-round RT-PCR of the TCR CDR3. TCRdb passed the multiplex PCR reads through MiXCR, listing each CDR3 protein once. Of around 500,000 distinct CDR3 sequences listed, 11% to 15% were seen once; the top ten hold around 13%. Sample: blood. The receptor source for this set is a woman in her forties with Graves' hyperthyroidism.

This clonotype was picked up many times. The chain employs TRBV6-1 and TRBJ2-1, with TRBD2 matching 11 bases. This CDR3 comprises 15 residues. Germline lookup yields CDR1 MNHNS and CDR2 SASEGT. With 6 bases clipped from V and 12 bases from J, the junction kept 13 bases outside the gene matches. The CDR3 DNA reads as TGTGCCAGCAGCTCCACTAGCGGGAGAAGTATCGGGCAGTTCTTC. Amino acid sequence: CASSSTSGRSIGQFF.

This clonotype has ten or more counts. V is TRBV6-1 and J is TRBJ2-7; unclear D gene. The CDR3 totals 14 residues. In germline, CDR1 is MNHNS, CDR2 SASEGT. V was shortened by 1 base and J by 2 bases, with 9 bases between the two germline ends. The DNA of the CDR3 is TGTGCCAGCAGTGAAGGGGTCCCCGCCTACGAGCAGTACTTC. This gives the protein CASSEGVPAYEQYF.

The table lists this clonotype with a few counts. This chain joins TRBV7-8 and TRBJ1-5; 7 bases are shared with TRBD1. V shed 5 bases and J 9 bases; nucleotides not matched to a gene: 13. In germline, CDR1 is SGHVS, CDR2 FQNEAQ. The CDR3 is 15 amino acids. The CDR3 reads CASSISGGQAGPQHF. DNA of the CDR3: TGTGCCAGCAGCATTTCCGGAGGACAGGCTGGGCCCCAGCATTTT.

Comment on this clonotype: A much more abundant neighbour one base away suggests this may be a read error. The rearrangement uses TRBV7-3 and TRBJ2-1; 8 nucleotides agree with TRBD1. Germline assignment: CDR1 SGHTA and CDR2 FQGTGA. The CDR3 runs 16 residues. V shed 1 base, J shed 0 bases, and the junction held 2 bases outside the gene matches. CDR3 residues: CASSLNGQGSYNEQFF. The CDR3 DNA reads TGTGCCAGCAGCTTAAATGGACAGGGCTCCTACAATGAGCAGTTCTTC.

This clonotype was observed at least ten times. CDR3 sequence (DNA): TGCAGTGCTGCCAGTAGCGGGCCTGCGGGGAACGAGCAGTACTTC. Amino acids: CSAASSGPAGNEQYF. The chain employs TRBV20-1 and TRBJ2-7, with 7 bases matching TRBD2. V gave up 5 bases and J gave up 5 bases; unmatched junction bases: 15. The germline gives CDR1 DFQATT, CDR2 SNEGSKA (reference sequence). The CDR3 is 15 residues long.

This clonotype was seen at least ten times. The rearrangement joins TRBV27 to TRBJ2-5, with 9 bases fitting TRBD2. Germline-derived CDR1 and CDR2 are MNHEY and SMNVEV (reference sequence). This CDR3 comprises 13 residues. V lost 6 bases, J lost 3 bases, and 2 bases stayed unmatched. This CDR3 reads CASSGTSKETQYF. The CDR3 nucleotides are TGTGCCAGCAGCGGGACTAGCAAAGAGACCCAGTACTTC.

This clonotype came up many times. The CDR3 loop is CASSLSTGGSRAFF. The CDR3 DNA reads TGTGCCAGCAGCTTGTCCACAGGGGGTTCCCGAGCTTTCTTT. The chain employs TRBV11-2 and TRBJ1-1; TRBD1 matches at 8 bases. CDR1 SGHAT and CDR2 FQNNGV come from the germline V gene. The CDR3 spans 14 residues. V shed 3 bases, J shed 10 bases, and the junction held 10 bases outside the gene matches.

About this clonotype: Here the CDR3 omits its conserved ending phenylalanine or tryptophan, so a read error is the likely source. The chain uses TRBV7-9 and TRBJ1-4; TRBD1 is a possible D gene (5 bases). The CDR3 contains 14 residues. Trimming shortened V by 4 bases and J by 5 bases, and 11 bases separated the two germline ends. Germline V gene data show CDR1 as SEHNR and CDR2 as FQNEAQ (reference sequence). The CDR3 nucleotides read TGTGCCAGCAGCTCCGGGACCGGGAATGAAAAACTGTTTCTT. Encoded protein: CASSSGTGNEKLFL.

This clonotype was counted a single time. The CDR3 DNA is TGTGCCAGCAGCCACGACGGGGGGGAGAACACTGAAGCTTTCTTT. Amino acid sequence: CASSHDGGENTEAFF. This chain uses TRBV3-1 with TRBJ1-1, with D possibly being TRBD1 (5 bases). The germline V gene has CDR1 LGHDT and CDR2 YNNKEL (reference sequence). The CDR3 runs 15 residues. V shed 3 bases and J shed 1 base, with 12 bases lying between them.

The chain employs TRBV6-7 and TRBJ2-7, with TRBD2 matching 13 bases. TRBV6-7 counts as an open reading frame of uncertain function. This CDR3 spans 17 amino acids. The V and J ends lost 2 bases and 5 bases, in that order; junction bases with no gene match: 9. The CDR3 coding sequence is TGTGCCAGCAGTTACCTCGGACTAGCGGGAGAAACTGACGAGCAGTACTTC. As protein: CASSYLGLAGETDEQYF.

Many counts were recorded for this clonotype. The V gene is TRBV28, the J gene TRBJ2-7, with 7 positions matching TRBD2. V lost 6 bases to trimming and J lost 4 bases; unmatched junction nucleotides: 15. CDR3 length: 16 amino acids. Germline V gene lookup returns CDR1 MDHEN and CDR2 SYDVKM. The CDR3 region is CASSRIPGLHIYEQYF. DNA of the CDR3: TGTGCCAGCAGCCGAATACCGGGACTACACATATACGAGCAGTACTTC.

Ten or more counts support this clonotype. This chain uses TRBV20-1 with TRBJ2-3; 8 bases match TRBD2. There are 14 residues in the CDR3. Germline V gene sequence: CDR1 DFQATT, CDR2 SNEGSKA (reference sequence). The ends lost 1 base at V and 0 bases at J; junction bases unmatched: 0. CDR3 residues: CSARASGSTDTQYF. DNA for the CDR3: TGCAGTGCTAGAGCTAGCGGGAGCACAGATACGCAGTATTTT.

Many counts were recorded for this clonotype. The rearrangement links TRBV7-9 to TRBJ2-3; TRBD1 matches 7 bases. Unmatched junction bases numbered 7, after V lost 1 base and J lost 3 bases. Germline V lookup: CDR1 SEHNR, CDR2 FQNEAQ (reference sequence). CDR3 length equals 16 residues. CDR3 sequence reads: CASSLGWDSATDTQYF. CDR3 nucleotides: TGTGCCAGCAGCTTAGGATGGGACAGTGCTACAGATACGCAGTATTTT.

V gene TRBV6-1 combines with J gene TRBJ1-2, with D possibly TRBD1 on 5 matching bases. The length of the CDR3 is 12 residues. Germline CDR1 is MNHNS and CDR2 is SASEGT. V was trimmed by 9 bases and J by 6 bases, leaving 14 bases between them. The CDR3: CASRAGSDGYTF. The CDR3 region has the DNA TGTGCCAGTCGGGCAGGGTCTGATGGCTACACCTTC.

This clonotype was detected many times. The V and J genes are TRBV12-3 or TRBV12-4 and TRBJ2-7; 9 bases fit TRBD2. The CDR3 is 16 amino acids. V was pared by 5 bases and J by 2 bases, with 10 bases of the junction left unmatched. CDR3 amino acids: CASSPPLGGRAYEQYF. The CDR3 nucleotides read TGTGCCAGCAGTCCCCCTCTTGGCGGGAGGGCCTACGAGCAGTACTTC.

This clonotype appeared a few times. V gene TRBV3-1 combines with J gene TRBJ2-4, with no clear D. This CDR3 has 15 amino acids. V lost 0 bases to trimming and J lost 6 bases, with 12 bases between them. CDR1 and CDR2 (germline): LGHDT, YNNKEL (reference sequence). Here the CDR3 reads CASSQDTSRRNIQYF. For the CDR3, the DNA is TGTGCCAGCAGCCAAGATACGAGCCGGAGAAACATTCAGTACTTC.

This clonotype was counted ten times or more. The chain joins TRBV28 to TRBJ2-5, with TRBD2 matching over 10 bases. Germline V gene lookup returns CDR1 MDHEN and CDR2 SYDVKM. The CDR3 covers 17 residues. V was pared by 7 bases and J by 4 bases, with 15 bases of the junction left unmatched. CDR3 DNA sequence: TGTGCCAGCAAACAGGGATTTACTAGCGGGATCTTAGAGACCCAGTACTTC. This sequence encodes CASKQGFTSGILETQYF.

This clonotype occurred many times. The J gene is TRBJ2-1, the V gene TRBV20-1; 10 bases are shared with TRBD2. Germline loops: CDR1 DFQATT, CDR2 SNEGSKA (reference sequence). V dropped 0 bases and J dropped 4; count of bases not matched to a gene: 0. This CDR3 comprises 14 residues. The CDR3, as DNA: TGCAGTGCTAGAGAACTAGCGGGGTACAATGAGCAGTTCTTC. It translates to CSARELAGYNEQFF.

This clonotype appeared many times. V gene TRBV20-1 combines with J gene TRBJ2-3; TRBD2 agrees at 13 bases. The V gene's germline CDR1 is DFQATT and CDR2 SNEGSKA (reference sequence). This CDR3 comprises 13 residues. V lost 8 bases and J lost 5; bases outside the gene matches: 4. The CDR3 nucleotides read TGCAGTAAACTAGCGGGAGGGCGAGATACGCAGTATTTT. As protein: CSKLAGGRDTQYF.

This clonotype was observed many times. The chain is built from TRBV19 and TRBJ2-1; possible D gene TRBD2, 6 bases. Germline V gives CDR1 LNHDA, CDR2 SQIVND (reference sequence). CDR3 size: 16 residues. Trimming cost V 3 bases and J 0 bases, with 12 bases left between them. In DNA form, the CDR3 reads TGTGCCAGTAGTATTGGGGACTTCTTCTCCTACAATGAGCAGTTCTTC. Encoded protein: CASSIGDFFSYNEQFF.

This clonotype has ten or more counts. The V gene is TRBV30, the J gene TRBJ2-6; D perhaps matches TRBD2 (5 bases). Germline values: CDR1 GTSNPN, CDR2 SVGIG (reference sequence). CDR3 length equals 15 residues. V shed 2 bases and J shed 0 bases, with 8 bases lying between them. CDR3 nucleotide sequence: TGTGCCTGGAGTCCGGGAAACTCTGGGGCCAACGTCCTGACTTTC. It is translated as CAWSPGNSGANVLTF. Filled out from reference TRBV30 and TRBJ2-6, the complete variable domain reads SQTIHQWPATLVQPVGSPLSLECTVEGTSNPNLYWYRQAAGRGLQLLFYSVGIGQISSEVPQNLSASRPQDRQFILSSKKLLLSDSGFYLCAWSPGNSGANVLTFGAGSRLTVL.

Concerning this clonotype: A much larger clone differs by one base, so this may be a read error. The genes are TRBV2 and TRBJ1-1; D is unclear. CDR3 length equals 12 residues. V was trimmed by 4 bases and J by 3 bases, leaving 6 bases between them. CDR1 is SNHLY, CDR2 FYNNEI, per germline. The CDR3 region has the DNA TGTGCCAGCAGTGCCGAGGACACTGAAGCTTTCTTT. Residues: CASSAEDTEAFF.

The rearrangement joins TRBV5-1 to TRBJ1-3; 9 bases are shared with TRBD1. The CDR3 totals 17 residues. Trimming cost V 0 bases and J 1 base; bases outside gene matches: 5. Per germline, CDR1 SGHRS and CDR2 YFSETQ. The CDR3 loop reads CASSLGTGTGSGNTIYF. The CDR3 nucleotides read TGCGCCAGCAGCTTGGGAACCGGGACAGGGTCTGGAAACACCATATATTTT.

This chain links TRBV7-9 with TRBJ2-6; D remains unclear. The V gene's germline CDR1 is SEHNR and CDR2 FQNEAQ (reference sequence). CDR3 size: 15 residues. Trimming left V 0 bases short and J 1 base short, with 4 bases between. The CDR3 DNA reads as TGTGCCAGCAGCTTAGCCGTTTCTGGGGCCAACGTCCTGACTTTC. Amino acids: CASSLAVSGANVLTF.

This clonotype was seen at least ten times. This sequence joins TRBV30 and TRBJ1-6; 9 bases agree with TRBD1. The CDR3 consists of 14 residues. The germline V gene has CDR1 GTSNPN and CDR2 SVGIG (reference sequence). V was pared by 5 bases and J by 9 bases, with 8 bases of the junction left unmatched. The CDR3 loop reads CAWDPGTGTSPLHF. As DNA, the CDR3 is TGTGCCTGGGACCCAGGGACAGGGACTTCACCCCTCCACTTT.